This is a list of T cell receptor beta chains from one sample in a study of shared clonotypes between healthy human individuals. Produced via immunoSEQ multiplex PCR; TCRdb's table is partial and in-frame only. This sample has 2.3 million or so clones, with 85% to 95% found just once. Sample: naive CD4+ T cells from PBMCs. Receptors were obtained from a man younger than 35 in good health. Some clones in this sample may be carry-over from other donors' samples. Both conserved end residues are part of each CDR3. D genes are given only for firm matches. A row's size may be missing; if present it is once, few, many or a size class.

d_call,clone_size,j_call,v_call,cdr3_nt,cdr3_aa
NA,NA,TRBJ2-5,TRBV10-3,TGTGCCATCAGTTTTGGGGCCGCACAAGAGACCCAGTACTTC,CAISFGAAQETQYF
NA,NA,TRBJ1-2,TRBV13,TGTGCCAGCAGCTCCTCCCCGATGTGGAACTATGGCTACACCTTC,CASSSSPMWNYGYTF
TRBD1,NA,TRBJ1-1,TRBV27,TGTGCCAGCAGTTCGAGAGGGGGCATAATGAACACTGAAGCTTTCTTT,CASSSRGGIMNTEAFF
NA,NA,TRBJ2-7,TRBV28,TGTGCCAGCAGTATCAGGGGCGGGGGCTACGAGCAGTACTTC,CASSIRGGGYEQYF
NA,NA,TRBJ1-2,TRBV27,TGTGCCAGCAGGACGTGGGGGAACTATGGCTACACCTTC,CASRTWGNYGYTF
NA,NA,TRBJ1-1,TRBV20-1,TGCAGTGCCCCCAGGGTGACTGAAGCTTTCTTT,CSAPRVTEAFF
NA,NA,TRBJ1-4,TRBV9,TGTGCCAGCAGCCTGAGTCCCAATGAAAAACTGTTTTTT,CASSLSPNEKLFF
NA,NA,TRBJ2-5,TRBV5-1,TGCGCCAGCAGCCTAATTCCAGACCAAGAGACCCAGTACTTC,CASSLIPDQETQYF
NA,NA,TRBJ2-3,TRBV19,TGTGCCAGTAGTCGGAGGCAGCGGGCGGGGCAGGTAGGAGATACGCAGTATTTT,CASSRRQRAGQVGDTQYF
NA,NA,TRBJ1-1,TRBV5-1,TGCGCCAGCAGCTCGTCCGGGTACGGCACTGAAGCTTTCTTT,CASSSSGYGTEAFF
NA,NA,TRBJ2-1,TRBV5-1,TGCGCCAGCAGCTTGGCCGGACAGAGGGACTATTCCTACAATGAGCAGTTCTTC,CASSLAGQRDYSYNEQFF
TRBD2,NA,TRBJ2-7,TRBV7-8,TGTGCCAGCAGCTTAGAGTTAGCGGGAGGGCCCTACGAGCAGTACTTC,CASSLELAGGPYEQYF
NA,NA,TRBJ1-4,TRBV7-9,TGTGCCAGCAGCCTGGGGGGAACTAATGAAAAACTGTTTTTT,CASSLGGTNEKLFF
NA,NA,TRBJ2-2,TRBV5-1,TGCGCCAGCAGCTTGACTCCGGGCACCGGGGAGCTGTTTTTT,CASSLTPGTGELFF
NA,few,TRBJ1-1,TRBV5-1,TGCGCCAGCAGCTTGGCAGGGAGGGACACTGAAGCTTTCTTT,CASSLAGRDTEAFF
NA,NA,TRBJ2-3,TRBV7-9,TGTGCCAGCAGCTTAGTCCCACGAAAACGGGATACGCAGTATTTT,CASSLVPRKRDTQYF
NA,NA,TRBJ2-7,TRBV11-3,TGTGCCAGCAGCTCTCAAGGCGACGAGCAGTACTTC,CASSSQGDEQYF
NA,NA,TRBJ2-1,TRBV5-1,TGCGCCAGCAGCTTGGGAACCCCGACCTACAATGAGCAGTTCTTC,CASSLGTPTYNEQFF